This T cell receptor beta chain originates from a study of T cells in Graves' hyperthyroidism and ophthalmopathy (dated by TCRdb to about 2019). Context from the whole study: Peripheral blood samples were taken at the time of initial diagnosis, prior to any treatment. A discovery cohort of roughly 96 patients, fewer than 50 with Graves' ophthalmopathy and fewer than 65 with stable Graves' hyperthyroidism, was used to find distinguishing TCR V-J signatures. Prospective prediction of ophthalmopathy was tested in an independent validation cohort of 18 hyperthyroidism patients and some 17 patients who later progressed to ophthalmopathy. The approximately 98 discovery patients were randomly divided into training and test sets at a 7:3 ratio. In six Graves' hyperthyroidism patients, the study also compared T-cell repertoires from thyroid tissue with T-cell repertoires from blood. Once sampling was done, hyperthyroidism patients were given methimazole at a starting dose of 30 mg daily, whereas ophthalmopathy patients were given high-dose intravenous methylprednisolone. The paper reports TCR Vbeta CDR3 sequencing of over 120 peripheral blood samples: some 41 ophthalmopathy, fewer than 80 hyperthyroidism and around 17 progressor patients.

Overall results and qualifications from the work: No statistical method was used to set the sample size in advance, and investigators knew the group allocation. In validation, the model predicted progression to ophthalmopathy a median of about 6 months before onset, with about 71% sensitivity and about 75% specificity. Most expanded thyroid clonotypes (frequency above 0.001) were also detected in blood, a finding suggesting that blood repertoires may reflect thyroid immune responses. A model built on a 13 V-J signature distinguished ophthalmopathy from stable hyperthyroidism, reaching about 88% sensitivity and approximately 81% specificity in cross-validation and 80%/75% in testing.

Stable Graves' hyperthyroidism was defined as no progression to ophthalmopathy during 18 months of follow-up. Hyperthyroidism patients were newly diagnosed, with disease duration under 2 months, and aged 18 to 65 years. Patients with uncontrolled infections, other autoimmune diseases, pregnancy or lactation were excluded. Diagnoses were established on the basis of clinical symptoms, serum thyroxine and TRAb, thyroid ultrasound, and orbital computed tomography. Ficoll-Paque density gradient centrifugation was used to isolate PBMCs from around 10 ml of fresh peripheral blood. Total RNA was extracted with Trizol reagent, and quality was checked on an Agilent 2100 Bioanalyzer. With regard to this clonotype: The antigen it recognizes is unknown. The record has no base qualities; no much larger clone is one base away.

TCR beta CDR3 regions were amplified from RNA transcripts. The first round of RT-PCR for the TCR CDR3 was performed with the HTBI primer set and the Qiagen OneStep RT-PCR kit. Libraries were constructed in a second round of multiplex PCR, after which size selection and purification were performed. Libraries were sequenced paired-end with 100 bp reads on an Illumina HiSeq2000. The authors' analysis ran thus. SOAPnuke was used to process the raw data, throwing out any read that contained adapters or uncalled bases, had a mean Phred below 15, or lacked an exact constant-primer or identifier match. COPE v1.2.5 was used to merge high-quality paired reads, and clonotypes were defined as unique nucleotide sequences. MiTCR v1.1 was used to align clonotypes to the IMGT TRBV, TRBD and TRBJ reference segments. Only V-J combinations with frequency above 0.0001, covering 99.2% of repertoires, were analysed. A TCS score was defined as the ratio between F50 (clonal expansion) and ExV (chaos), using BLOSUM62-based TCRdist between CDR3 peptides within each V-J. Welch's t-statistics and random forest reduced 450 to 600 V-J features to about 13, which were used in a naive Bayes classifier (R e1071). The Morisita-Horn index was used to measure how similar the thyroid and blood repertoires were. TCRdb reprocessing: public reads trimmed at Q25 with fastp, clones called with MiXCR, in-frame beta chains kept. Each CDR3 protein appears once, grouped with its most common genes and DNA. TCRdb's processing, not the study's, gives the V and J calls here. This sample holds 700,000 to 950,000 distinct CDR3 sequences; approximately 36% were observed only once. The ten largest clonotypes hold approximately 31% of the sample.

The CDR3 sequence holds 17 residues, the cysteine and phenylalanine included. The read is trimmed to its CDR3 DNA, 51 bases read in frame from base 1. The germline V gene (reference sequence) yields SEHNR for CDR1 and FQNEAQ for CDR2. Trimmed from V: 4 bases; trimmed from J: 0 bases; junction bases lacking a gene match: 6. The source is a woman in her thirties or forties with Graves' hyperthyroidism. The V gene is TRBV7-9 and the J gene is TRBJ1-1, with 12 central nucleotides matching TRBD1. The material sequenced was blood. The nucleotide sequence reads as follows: TGTGCCAGCAGCTCCTCGGGACAGGGGGCCATGAACACTGAAGCTTTCTTT. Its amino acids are CASSSSGQGAMNTEAFF.